Each of the 9 T cell receptor beta chains below was sequenced from the same sample in a study of tumor and adjacent non-tumor tissue in lung cancer. RNA was extracted from bulk tissue without any cell sorting. TCRbeta libraries were built with three rounds of nested PCR, modified from ARM-PCR. Each CDR3 protein is one row after TCRdb ran MiXCR on the multiplex PCR reads. The table records tens of thousands of distinct CDR3 sequences, around 73% of them present only once. The sample consisted of lung tumor tissue. Receptor source: a man aged 60 to 75 with non-small cell lung cancer.

In regard to this clonotype: The junction does not match germline at one end; this may be a read error. CDR3 residues: CASWSLETHYF. In nucleotides, the CDR3 is TGTGCCAGTTGGTCTTTAGAGACCCATTACTTC. V gene TRBV6-5 combines with J gene TRBJ2-5; D is unresolved. In germline, CDR1 is MNHEY, CDR2 SVGAGI. The CDR3 length is 11 residues.

For this clonotype: Germline is not matched at one junction end, which may reflect a read error. The chain couples TRBV12-5 to TRBJ2-1; D is perhaps TRBD2 (6 bases). The CDR3 has 18 residues. Germline V gives CDR1 LGHNT, CDR2 FRNRAP. In nucleotides, the CDR3 is TGTGCTTGTGGTTTGGCCCCCTACGGGACTGAACATATCAATGAGCAGTTTTTC. Translated: CACGLAPYGTEHINEQFF.

This chain connects TRBV10-3 to TRBJ2-6, with 10 bases identical to TRBD2. Germline CDR1 and CDR2: ENHRY and SYGVKD. The CDR3 runs 20 residues. DNA of the CDR3: TGTGGCACCAGTGAACATGGGACCAGCGGGAGGGACTCTGGGGCCAACGTCCTGACTTTC. It translates to CGTSEHGTSGRDSGANVLTF.

The chain has TRBV5-5 and TRBJ2-2, with no clear D. V was cut by 3 bases and J by 1 base, with 10 bases left in between. CDR3 length: 15 residues. CDR1 and CDR2 (germline): SGHKS, YYEKEE (reference sequence). Here the CDR3 reads CASSSIVLNTGELFF. The DNA for the CDR3 is TGTGCCAGCAGCTCCATAGTGCTGAACACCGGGGAGCTGTTTTTT.

There are a few counts of this clonotype. The chain recombines TRBV11-1 with TRBJ2-2, with no clear D. The CDR3 sequence is 14 residues long. V gave up 6 bases and J gave up 5 bases, with 13 bases separating them. Germline CDR1 reads SGHAT; CDR2 reads FQDESV (reference sequence). CDR3 in DNA: TGTGCCAGCAGGTATGCTAGTGGAACCGGGGAGCTGTTTTTT. This translates into CASRYASGTGELFF.

This clonotype was counted only a few times. One end of the junction fails to match germline, which may point to a read error. This chain connects TRBV6-2 or TRBV6-3 to TRBJ2-1, with 7 positions matching TRBD1. The germline CDR1 and CDR2 sequences are MNHEY and SVGEGT. This CDR3 has 14 residues. DNA for the CDR3: TGTGCCAGCGGTAGACAGGGCTCCCACAATAAGCAGTTCTTC. Protein: CASGRQGSHNKQFF.

This clonotype was detected ten times or more. The chain employs TRBV6-6 and TRBJ2-5, with a possible D match to TRBD2 (5 bases). The CDR3 length is 11 residues. Trimming shortened V by 3 bases and J by 9 bases, and 8 bases separated the two germline ends. CDR1 MNHNY and CDR2 SVGAGI come from the germline V gene (reference sequence). CDR3 sequence (DNA): TGTGCCAGCAGTTATCTGGAGGCCCAGTACTTC. Amino acid sequence: CASSYLEAQYF.

A word on this clonotype: A read error may account for a junction end that differs from germline. The gene calls are TRBV6-5 and TRBJ2-7; TRBD1 matches at 8 bases. Per germline, CDR1 MNHEY and CDR2 SVGAGI. This CDR3 region has 16 residues. The DNA for the CDR3 is TGTGCTAGCAGGCCTGACAGGGGCCGACAATTCTACGAGCGGTACTTC. Residues: CASRPDRGRQFYERYF.

As to this clonotype: Without the conserved terminal phenylalanine or tryptophan, this CDR3 likely stems from a read error. The rearrangement joins TRBV11-3 to TRBJ2-3, with a weak D call TRBD2 (5 bases). The CDR3 has 16 residues. Germline-derived CDR1 and CDR2 are SGHNT and YENEEA. The CDR3 here is CARSSWLADSTDTQYL. The CDR3 nucleotides are TGTGCCAGGAGCTCCTGGCTAGCAGATAGCACAGATACGCAGTATCTT.